The clone carrying this T cell receptor (beta chain) was observed a handful of times. Its antigen is undetermined. Because the CDR3 is missing its conserved closing phenylalanine or tryptophan, this is likely a read error. The data were taken from a study of T cells in Graves' hyperthyroidism and ophthalmopathy. Looking at the study overall: Peripheral blood was drawn at first diagnosis, prior to all treatment.

An approximately 10 ml volume of fresh peripheral blood provided the PBMCs. Germline V lookup: CDR1 MNHNS, CDR2 SASEGT. Trimming cost V 4 bases and J 5 bases; bases outside gene matches: 4. The CDR3 runs 13 residues. Study results and caveats: Expanded thyroid clonotypes (above 0.001) were mostly also found in blood. Ophthalmopathy stood apart from stable hyperthyroidism in a 13 V-J model.

TCR beta CDR3 regions were amplified from RNA. When the TCR CDR3 underwent first-round RT-PCR, the HTBI primer set was used. TCRdb itself ran the multiplex PCR reads through MiXCR, one entry per CDR3 protein. The sample consists of hundreds of thousands of distinct CDR3 sequences, around 20% of them appearing once. The chain combines TRBV6-1 with TRBJ2-5; 7 nucleotides line up with TRBD1. The sequence derives from a woman between 45 and 60 years old with Graves' hyperthyroidism that later progressed to Graves' ophthalmopathy. Sequenced input: blood. Written as DNA, the CDR3 is TGTGCCAGCAGTGTACAGGGGCGGGAGACCCAGTACCTC. It specifies CASSVQGRETQYL.